What follows are 25 T cell receptor beta chains derived from one specimen sequenced in a study of blood T cell repertoires in COVID-19. This table comes from immunoSEQ multiplex PCR, and its TCRdb copy is limited to in-frame clones, with some not included. Of some 100,000 clones listed, 80% to 90% are singletons. Material: peripheral blood. Receptors originate from a human donor in a cohort sampled during active COVID-19.

The V call is TRBV19, the J call TRBJ2-2; possibly TRBD2 for D (7 bases). Per the germline V gene, CDR1 is LNHDA and CDR2 is SQIVND (reference sequence). Trimming shortened V by 8 bases and J by 4 bases, and 14 bases separated the two germline ends. This CDR3 is 14 amino acids long. The CDR3 here is CASVRGGLTGELFF. In DNA, the CDR3 is TGTGCCAGTGTTAGGGGGGGGCTCACCGGGGAGCTGTTTTTT.

The chain carries TRBV3-1 (or the pseudogene TRBV3-2) and TRBJ1-2, with TRBD1 matching over 9 bases. This CDR3 contains 13 residues. Trimming cost V 4 bases and J 6 bases; bases outside gene matches: 3. The germline V gene has CDR1 LGHDT and CDR2 YNNKEL (reference sequence). The CDR3 sequence: CASSLDRGHGYTF. In DNA form, the CDR3 reads TGTGCCAGCAGCCTGGACAGGGGTCATGGCTACACCTTC.

The chain uses TRBV4-1 and TRBJ1-1; TRBD1 matches at 8 bases. V lost 3 bases and J lost 1; bases outside the gene matches: 4. The CDR3 is 15 residues long. CDR1 is MGHRA, CDR2 YSYEKL, per germline. CDR3 region: CASSHAGGGNTEAFF. CDR3 bases: TGCGCCAGCAGCCACGCAGGGGGCGGGAACACTGAAGCTTTCTTT.

The chain uses TRBV4-2 and TRBJ2-5, with 7 bases identical to TRBD2. With 0 bases clipped from V and 4 bases from J, the junction kept 8 bases outside the gene matches. Germline CDR1 LGHNA, CDR2 YNFKEQ. This CDR3 contains 16 residues. Here the CDR3 reads CASSQEAGLGLETQYF. The CDR3 DNA reads as TGTGCCAGCAGCCAAGAAGCAGGACTAGGTTTAGAGACCCAGTACTTC.

This chain joins TRBV4-3 and TRBJ2-5, with 8 bases aligning to TRBD1. The CDR3 runs 15 residues. Germline trimming cut 1 base from V and 4 bases from J; bases unmatched to any gene: 5. CDR1 and CDR2 (germline): LGHNA, YSLEER. CDR3 loop: CASSQAGGAGETQYF. The CDR3 DNA sequence: TGCGCCAGCAGCCAAGCAGGGGGCGCGGGAGAGACCCAGTACTTC.

The chain couples TRBV11-3 to TRBJ2-7, with 7 bases lining up with TRBD2. CDR1 is SGHNT and CDR2 is YENEEA in the germline V gene. The CDR3 spans 17 residues. Trimming at V came to 0 bases and at J to 2 bases, leaving 10 bases not matched to a gene. The CDR3 nucleotides read TGTGCCAGCAGCTTAGACACGGGGGGTCCACAACCCTACGAGCAGTACTTC. Its protein product is CASSLDTGGPQPYEQYF.

The CDR3 sequence: CASRHLSGTDLEKLFF. CDR3 sequence (DNA): TGTGCCAGCAGGCACCTTTCCGGGACAGATCTTGAAAAACTGTTTTTT. The V and J genes are TRBV6-9 and TRBJ1-4, with 7 bases fitting TRBD1. The V gene end was trimmed by 6 bases and the J gene end by 7 bases; junction bases not matched to a gene: 14. The V gene's germline CDR1 is MNHGY and CDR2 SVAAGI. This CDR3 region has 16 residues.

The chain carries TRBV6-2 or TRBV6-3 and TRBJ2-3; 7 bases fit TRBD2. In germline, CDR1 is MNHEY, CDR2 SVGEGT. This CDR3 is built from 18 residues. V lost 5 bases to trimming and J lost 0 bases; unmatched junction nucleotides: 14. This CDR3 reads CASSTPPAGLFSTDTQYF. The CDR3 coding sequence is TGTGCCAGCAGTACCCCCCCAGCGGGACTCTTTAGCACAGATACGCAGTATTTT.

V usage is TRBV6-2 or TRBV6-3 and J usage is TRBJ2-1; the D is unclear. Between the trimmed V and J ends, which lost 2 bases and 6 bases, there was a span of 5 bases. The CDR3 runs to 12 residues. Per germline, CDR1 MNHEY and CDR2 SVGEGT. The CDR3 here is CASSYGPNEQFF. The CDR3 DNA follows: TGTGCCAGCAGTTACGGGCCCAATGAGCAGTTCTTC.

This chain joins TRBV28 and TRBJ2-2; 7 bases are a match to TRBD1. The length of the CDR3 is 16 residues. Germline assignment: CDR1 MDHEN and CDR2 SYDVKM. The ends lost 2 bases at V and 1 base at J; junction bases unmatched: 4. The CDR3 sequence is CASSLKGQMNTGELFF. The CDR3 nucleotides are TGTGCCAGCAGTTTAAAGGGACAGATGAACACCGGGGAGCTGTTTTTT.

The chain is built from TRBV5-5 and TRBJ1-6, with TRBD1 as a possible D gene (6 bases). Deletions cut 0 bases from V and 12 bases from J, with 19 bases between. CDR3 length equals 16 residues. Germline CDR1 SGHKS, CDR2 YYEKEE (reference sequence). The CDR3 nucleotides are TGTGCCAGCAGCTTGGCCGCAGGGGAGCCCCTTCGACCCCTCCACTTT. Amino acids: CASSLAAGEPLRPLHF. Together with reference TRBV5-5 and TRBJ1-6, the CDR3 gives the full variable domain: DAGVTQSPTHLIKTRGQQVTLRCSPISGHKSVSWYQQVLGQGPQFIFQYYEKEERGRGNFPDRFSARQFPNYSSELNVNALLLGDSALYLCASSLAAGEPLRPLHFGNGTRLTVT.

The rearrangement uses TRBV19 and TRBJ2-2, with TRBD2 matching 7 bases. This CDR3 contains 15 residues. CDR1 LNHDA and CDR2 SQIVND come from the germline V gene (reference sequence). The trim removed 3 bases at V and 1 base at J, leaving 2 bases unmatched. This chain's CDR3 is CASSMRGKNTGELFF. The CDR3 region has the DNA TGTGCCAGTAGTATGCGGGGGAAGAACACCGGGGAGCTGTTTTTT.

The chain employs TRBV9 and TRBJ1-1; 7 bases are shared with TRBD1. J gave up 1 base and V 3 bases, and 6 bases lay outside the gene matches. The CDR3 has 15 amino acids. Germline values: CDR1 SGDLS, CDR2 YYNGEE. CDR3 loop: CASSATDRQNTEAFF. The CDR3 DNA reads as TGTGCCAGCAGCGCGACGGACAGGCAGAACACTGAAGCTTTCTTT.

V and J are TRBV7-9 and TRBJ2-7; D possibly corresponds to TRBD1 (5 bases). This CDR3 contains 12 residues. Trimming removed 2 bases from V and 4 bases from J, with 6 bases in between. CDR1 is SEHNR, CDR2 FQNEAQ, per germline (reference sequence). The CDR3 nucleotides read TGTGCCAGCAGCTTATCAGGGTACGAGCAGTACTTC. Its translation is CASSLSGYEQYF.

As for this clone: One junction end does not reproduce the germline sequence, and a read error may be involved. The chain is built from TRBV4-2 and TRBJ1-1; 9 bases fit TRBD1. CDR3 size: 15 residues. Germline V lookup: CDR1 LGHNA, CDR2 YNFKEQ. The CDR3 region is CASSQGTGVKTEAFF. DNA for the CDR3: TGTGCCAGCAGCCAAGGGACAGGGGTGAAGACTGAAGCTTTCTTT.

There are a few counts of this clone. This chain links TRBV4-2 with TRBJ1-1; 8 bases match TRBD1. Per the germline V gene, CDR1 is LGHNA and CDR2 is YNFKEQ. With 0 bases clipped from V and 1 base from J, the junction kept 1 base outside the gene matches. The CDR3 spans 15 residues. The CDR3 nucleotides are TGTGCCAGCAGCCAAGAGGACAGGGCGAACACTGAAGCTTTCTTT. Its protein is CASSQEDRANTEAFF.

This clone was picked up one time. This chain joins TRBV27 and TRBJ2-3; 10 nucleotides line up with TRBD2. The length of the CDR3 is 15 residues. Germline V gene lookup returns CDR1 MNHEY and CDR2 SMNVEV (reference sequence). The junction had 8 bases not matched to a gene; V was cut back by 6 bases and J by 5 bases. The CDR3 loop is CASSLLAGRRDTQYF. The CDR3, as DNA: TGTGCCAGCAGCCTACTAGCGGGAAGGCGAGATACGCAGTATTTT.

The chain uses TRBV18 and TRBJ2-7, with 9 bases fitting TRBD1. The CDR3 covers 14 residues. V shed 5 bases and J 2 bases; nucleotides not matched to a gene: 4. The germline V gene encodes CDR1 KGHSH and CDR2 LQKENI. CDR3 sequence reads: CASSAGTGTYEQYF. In nucleotides, the CDR3 is TGTGCCAGCTCAGCCGGGACAGGGACCTACGAGCAGTACTTC.

This chain uses TRBV21-1 with TRBJ2-5; the tabulated D call, TRBD2, remains unverified against the DNA. TRBV21-1 is reported as a pseudogene. The CDR3 length is 15 residues. The CDR3 nucleotides read TGTGCCAGCAGCAAAGACGGTACGGGGTGGGAGACCCAGTACTTC. This translates into CASSKDGTGWETQYF.

The chain combines TRBV10-3 with TRBJ2-1; the match to TRBD1 covers 8 bases. Germline loops: CDR1 ENHRY, CDR2 SYGVKD. This CDR3 spans 15 amino acids. The V and J ends lost 6 bases and 2 bases, in that order; junction bases with no gene match: 6. The CDR3 DNA is TGTGCCATCAGCGCGACAGGGGACGCCTACAATGAGCAGTTCTTC. Its translation: CAISATGDAYNEQFF.

V usage is TRBV5-4 and J usage is TRBJ2-7; a weak D match, TRBD2 (5 bases). V shed 3 bases and J shed 0 bases, with 13 bases lying between them. The CDR3 contains 15 residues. Germline V gives CDR1 SGHNT, CDR2 YYREEE (reference sequence). The CDR3 nucleotides are TGTGCCAGCAGCTACCTGGGGAGCAGCTCCTACGAGCAGTACTTC. Amino acid sequence: CASSYLGSSSYEQYF.

V usage is TRBV5-6 and J usage is TRBJ1-1, with 9 bases fitting TRBD1. Germline CDR1 SGHDT, CDR2 YYEEEE. The J segment lost 5 bases and the V segment lost 4 bases, leaving 6 bases of the junction unmatched. CDR3 length: 14 amino acids. The DNA of the CDR3 is TGTGCCAGCAGCCCGACAGGGGGAAGGACTGAAGCTTTCTTT. Protein: CASSPTGGRTEAFF. Full variable domain (missing parts from reference TRBV5-6 and TRBJ1-1): DAGVTQSPTHLIKTRGQQVTLRCSPKSGHDTVSWYQQALGQGPQFIFQYYEEEERQRGNFPDRFSGHQFPNYSSELNVNALLLGDSALYLCASSPTGGRTEAFFGQGTRLTVV.

The chain recombines TRBV28 with TRBJ2-7, with TRBD1 identical over 10 bases. Losses at the gene ends were 6 bases for V and 4 bases for J; bases not matched to a gene: 9. Germline values: CDR1 MDHEN, CDR2 SYDVKM. This CDR3 has 15 amino acids. The CDR3: CASSTRQGAWYEQYF. CDR3 coding DNA: TGTGCCAGCAGCACACGACAGGGGGCTTGGTACGAGCAGTACTTC.

The rearrangement uses TRBV27 and TRBJ1-2; D remains unclear. Germline values: CDR1 MNHEY, CDR2 SMNVEV (reference sequence). Trimming stripped 5 bases from V and 5 bases from J, with 18 bases between. The length of the CDR3 is 15 residues. DNA of the CDR3: TGTGCCAGCAGTCCCAGGACTCTCCAAGGGTATGGCTACACCTTC. Its protein is CASSPRTLQGYGYTF.

V and J are TRBV7-3 and TRBJ2-7; 10 bases align to TRBD2. The junction had 4 bases not matched to a gene; V was cut back by 2 bases and J by 3 bases. The germline gives CDR1 SGHTA, CDR2 FQGTGA. The CDR3 covers 15 residues. For the CDR3, the DNA is TGTGCCAGCAGCTTAGCTAGCGGGAGCTTCTACGAGCAGTACTTC. It is translated as CASSLASGSFYEQYF.